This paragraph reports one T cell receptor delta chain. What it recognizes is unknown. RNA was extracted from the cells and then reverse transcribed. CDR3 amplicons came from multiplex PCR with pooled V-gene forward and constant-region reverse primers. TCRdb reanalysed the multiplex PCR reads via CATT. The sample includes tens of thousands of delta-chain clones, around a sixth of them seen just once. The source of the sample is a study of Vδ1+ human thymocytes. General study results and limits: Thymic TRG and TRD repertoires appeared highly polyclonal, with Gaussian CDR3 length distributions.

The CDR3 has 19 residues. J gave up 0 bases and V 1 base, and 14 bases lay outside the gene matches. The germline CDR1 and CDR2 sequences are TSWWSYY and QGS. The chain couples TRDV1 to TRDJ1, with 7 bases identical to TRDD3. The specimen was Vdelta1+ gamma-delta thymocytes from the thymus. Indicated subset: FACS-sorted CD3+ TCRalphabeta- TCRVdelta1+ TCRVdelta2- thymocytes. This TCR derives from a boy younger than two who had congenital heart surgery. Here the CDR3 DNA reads TGTGCTCTTGGGGAACATAGAACCCTACGAGGGATACACACCGATAAACTCATCTTT. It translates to CALGEHRTLRGIHTDKLIF.